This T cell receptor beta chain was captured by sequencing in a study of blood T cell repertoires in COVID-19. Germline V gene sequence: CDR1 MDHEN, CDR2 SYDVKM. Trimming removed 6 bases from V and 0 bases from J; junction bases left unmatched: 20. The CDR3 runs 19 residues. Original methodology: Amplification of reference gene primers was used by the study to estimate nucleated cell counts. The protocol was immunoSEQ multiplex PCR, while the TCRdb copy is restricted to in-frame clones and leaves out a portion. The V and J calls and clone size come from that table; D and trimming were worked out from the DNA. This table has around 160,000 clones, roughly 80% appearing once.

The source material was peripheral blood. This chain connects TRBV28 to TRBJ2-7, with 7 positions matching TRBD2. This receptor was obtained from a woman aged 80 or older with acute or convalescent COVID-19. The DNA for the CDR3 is TGTGCCAGCAGCTCCCCTCGGCGGGGGACTGGGGCGGGCTCCTACGAGCAGTACTTC. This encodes CASSSPRRGTGAGSYEQYF.